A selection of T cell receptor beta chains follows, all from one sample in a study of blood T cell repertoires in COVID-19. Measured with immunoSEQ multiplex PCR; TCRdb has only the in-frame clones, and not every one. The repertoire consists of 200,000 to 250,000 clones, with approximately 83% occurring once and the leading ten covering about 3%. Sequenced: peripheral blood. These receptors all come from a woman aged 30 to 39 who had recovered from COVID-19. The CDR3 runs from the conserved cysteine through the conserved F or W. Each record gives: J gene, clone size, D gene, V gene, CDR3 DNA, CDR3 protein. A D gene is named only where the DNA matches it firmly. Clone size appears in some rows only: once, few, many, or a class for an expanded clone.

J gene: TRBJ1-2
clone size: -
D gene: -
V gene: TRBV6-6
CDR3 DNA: TGTGCCAGCAGCCCTAGGAGTTCCAGATATGGCTACACCTTC
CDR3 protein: CASSPRSSRYGYTF

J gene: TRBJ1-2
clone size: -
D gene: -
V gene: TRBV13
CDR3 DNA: TGTGCCAGCAGCCCACCGGCAGGGTCTGGGTATGGCTACACCTTC
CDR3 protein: CASSPPAGSGYGYTF

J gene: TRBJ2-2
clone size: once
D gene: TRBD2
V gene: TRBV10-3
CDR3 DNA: TGTGCCATCAGTGAGTCATATGGACTAGCGGAGGTCGGGGAGCTGTTTTTT
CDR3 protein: CAISESYGLAEVGELFF

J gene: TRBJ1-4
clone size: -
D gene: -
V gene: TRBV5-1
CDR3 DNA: TGCGCCAGCAGCTTGGTAACTGGGGCCGACCCAACTAATGAAAAACTGTTTTTT
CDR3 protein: CASSLVTGADPTNEKLFF

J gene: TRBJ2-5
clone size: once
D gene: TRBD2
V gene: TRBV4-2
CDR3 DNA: TGTGCCAGCAGCCTTGGGAACCAACAGCGGGGGGGCGTTGAGACCCAGTACTTC
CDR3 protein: CASSLGNQQRGGVETQYF

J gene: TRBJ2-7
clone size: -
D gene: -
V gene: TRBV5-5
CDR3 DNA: TGTGCCAGCAGCTCCAAGACAGGTTTCTACGAGCAGTACTTC
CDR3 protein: CASSSKTGFYEQYF

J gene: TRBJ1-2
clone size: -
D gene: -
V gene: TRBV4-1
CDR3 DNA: TGCGCCAGCAGCCAAGACGGGGGGCAAGGCTATGGCTACACCTTC
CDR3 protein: CASSQDGGQGYGYTF

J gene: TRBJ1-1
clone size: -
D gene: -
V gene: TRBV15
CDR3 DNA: TGTGCCACCAGCAGAGTCCCAGTTAATGAAGCTTTCTTT
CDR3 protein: CATSRVPVNEAFF

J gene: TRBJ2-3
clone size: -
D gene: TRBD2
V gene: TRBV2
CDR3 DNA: TGTGCCAGCAGTGAGCAGGCGGGGGGGCCGAATACGCAGTATTTT
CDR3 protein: CASSEQAGGPNTQYF

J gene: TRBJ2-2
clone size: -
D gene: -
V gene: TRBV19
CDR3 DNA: TGTGCCAGTAGCAGAAACGCGAACACCGGGGAGCTGTTTTTT
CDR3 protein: CASSRNANTGELFF

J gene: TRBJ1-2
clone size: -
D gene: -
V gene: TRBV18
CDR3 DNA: TGTGCCAGCTCAACATCACAGGGTACCAACTATGGCTACACCTTC
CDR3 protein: CASSTSQGTNYGYTF

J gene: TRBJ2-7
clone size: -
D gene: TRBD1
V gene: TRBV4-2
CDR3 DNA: TGTGCCAGCAGCCTGGACAGGGTTTGGTCCTACGAGCAGTACTTC
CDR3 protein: CASSLDRVWSYEQYF

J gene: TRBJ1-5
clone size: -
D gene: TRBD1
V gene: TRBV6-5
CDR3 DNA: TGTGCCAGCAGTCCGGACAGGTGGGGCAATCAGCCCCAGCATTTT
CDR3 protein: CASSPDRWGNQPQHF

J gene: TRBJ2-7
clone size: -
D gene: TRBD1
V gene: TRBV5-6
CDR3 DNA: TGTGCCAGCAGCTTCGGGACAGGTTTGTTCGAGCAGTACTTC
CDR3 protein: CASSFGTGLFEQYF

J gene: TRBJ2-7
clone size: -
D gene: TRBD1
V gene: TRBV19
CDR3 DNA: TGTGCCAGTAGTAAGGACAGGGGAACCTTCTCCTACGAGCAGTACTTC
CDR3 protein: CASSKDRGTFSYEQYF

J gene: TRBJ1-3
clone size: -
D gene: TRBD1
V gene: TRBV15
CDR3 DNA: TGTGCCACCAGCAGAGATCGGGGGACAGGGGTGTCTGGAAACACCATATATTTT
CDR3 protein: CATSRDRGTGVSGNTIYF

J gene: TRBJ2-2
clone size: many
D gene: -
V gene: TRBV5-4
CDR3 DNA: TGTGCCAGCAGCCCGGACACCAACACCGGGGAGCTGTTTTTT
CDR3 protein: CASSPDTNTGELFF

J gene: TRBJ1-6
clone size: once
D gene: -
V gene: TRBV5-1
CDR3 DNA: TGCGCCAGCAGCGCCAACAGGGATTCACCCCTCCACTTT
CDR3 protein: CASSANRDSPLHF

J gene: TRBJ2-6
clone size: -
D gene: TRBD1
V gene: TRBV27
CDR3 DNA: TGTGCCAGCAGTGTTATGACAGGGTTGGGGGCCAACGTCCTGACTTTC
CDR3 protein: CASSVMTGLGANVLTF

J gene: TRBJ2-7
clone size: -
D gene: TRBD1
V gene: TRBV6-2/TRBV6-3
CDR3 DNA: TGTGCCAGCAGTTACCGACAGGGAGAAATGTCGTACGAGCAGTACTTC
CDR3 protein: CASSYRQGEMSYEQYF

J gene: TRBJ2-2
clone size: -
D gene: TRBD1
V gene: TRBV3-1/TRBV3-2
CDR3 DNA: TGTGCCAGCAGCGCCCGGGACAGGGCGGGCGGGGAGCTGTTTTTT
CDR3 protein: CASSARDRAGGELFF

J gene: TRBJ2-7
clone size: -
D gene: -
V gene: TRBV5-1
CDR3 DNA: TGCGCCAGCAGCCCCCGGACAGGAGGGTACGAGCAGTACTTC
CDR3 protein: CASSPRTGGYEQYF

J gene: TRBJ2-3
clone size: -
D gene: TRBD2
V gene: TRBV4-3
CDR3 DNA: TGCGCCAGCAGCCAAGATGGAGCGGGAGCTAACACAGATACGCAGTATTTT
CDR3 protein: CASSQDGAGANTDTQYF

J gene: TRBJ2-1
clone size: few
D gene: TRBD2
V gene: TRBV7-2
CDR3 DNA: TGTGCCAGCAGCAGGACTAGCGTCTACAATGAGCAGTTCTTC
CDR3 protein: CASSRTSVYNEQFF

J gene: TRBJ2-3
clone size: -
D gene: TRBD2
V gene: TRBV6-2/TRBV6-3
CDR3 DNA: TGTGCCAGCAGTCGCTGGACTAGCGACACAGATACGCAGTATTTT
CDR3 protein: CASSRWTSDTDTQYF

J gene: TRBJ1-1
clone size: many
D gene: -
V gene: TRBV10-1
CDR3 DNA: TGCGCCAGAAGACACCTGAAACCGAACACTGAAGCTTTCTTT
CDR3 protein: CARRHLKPNTEAFF

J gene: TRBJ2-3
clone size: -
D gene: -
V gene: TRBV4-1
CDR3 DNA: TGCGCCAGCAGCCAAGTGAAGCTCCCCACAGATACGCAGTATTTT
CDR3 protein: CASSQVKLPTDTQYF

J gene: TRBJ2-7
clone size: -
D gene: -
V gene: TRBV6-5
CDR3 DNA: TGTGCCAGCCTGAGGAGTAGCTCCTACGAGCAGTACTTC
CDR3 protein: CASLRSSSYEQYF

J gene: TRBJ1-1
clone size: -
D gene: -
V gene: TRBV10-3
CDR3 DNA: TGTGCCATCAGTGAAACAGGTGGGGAGGGTGAAGCTTTCTTT
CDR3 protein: CAISETGGEGEAFF

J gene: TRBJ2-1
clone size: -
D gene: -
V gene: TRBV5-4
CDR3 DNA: TGTGCCAGCAGCTTGAGCGGAGTAAACGAGCAGTTCTTC
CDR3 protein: CASSLSGVNEQFF

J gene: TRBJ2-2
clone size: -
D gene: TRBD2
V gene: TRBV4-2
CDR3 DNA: TGTGCCAGCAGCCAAACTAGCGGGGGATGGACCGGGGAGCTGTTTTTT
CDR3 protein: CASSQTSGGWTGELFF

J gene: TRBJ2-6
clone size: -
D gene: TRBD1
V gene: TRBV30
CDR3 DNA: TGTGCCTGGAGTCCCGTGGGACAGGGGGGCCCCCGGCCTGGGGCCAACGTCCTGACTTTC
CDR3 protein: CAWSPVGQGGPRPGANVLTF

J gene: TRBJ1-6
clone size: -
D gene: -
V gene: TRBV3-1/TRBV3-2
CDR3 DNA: TGTGCCAGCAGCCTAAAGTCGATGGCTTTAAATTCACCCCTCCACTTT
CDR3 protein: CASSLKSMALNSPLHF

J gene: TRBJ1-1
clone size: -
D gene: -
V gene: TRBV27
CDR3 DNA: TGTGCCAGCAGTGGTGCAGCGTCTGAAGCTTTCTTT
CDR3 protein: CASSGAASEAFF

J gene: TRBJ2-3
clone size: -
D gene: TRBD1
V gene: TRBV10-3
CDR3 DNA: TGTGCCATCACACCGGGACAGTCCACTAGCACAGATACGCAGTATTTT
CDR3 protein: CAITPGQSTSTDTQYF

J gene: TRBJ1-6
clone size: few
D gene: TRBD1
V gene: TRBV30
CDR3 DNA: TGTGCCTGGAGTGTATTTAGGACAGGGGCTAATTCACCCCTCCACTTT
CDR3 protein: CAWSVFRTGANSPLHF

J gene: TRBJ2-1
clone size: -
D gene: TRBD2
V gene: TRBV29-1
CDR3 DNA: TGCAGCGTTGCGGGACTAGCGGGACCCAATGAGCAGTTCTTC
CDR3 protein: CSVAGLAGPNEQFF

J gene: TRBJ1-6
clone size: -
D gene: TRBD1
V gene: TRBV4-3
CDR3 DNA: TGCGCCAGCAGCCAGGAAGACAGGGGGGATTCACCCCTCCACTTT
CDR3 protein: CASSQEDRGDSPLHF

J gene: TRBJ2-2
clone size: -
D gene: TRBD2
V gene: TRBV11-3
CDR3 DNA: TGTGCCAGCAGCTTATATCATAGGGGACTAGCGGGGGTACGCACCGGGGAGCTGTTTTTT
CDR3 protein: CASSLYHRGLAGVRTGELFF

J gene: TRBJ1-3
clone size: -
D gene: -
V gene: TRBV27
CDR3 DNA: TGTGCCAGCAGCCCAACCGCGGACTCTGGAAACACCATATATTTT
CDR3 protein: CASSPTADSGNTIYF

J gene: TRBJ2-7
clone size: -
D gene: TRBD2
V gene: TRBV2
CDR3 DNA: TGTGCCAGCACGCTGGCGGGGGGGCTAGGCGAGCAGTACTTC
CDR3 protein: CASTLAGGLGEQYF

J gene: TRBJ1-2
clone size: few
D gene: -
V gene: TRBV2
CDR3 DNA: TGTGCCAGCACTACCTTCGGGGGGCAGGTTGGCTACACCTTC
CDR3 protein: CASTTFGGQVGYTF